These 6 T cell receptor beta chains share one sample of origin, sequenced in a study of blood T cell repertoires in COVID-19 (TCRdb year 2020). Library generation was performed with the immunoSEQ multiplex PCR assay. Entries here come from immuneACCESS through TCRdb and include only in-frame sequences with V and J called. Some clones fail to appear in such tables; in the studies checked, an unresolved V gene covers under half of the shortfall, and the cause of the remainder is unknown. Present in this sample are tens of thousands of clones, around 88% of which were seen just once. Clones ranked in the top ten supply roughly 8.3% of the sample. The sample consisted of peripheral blood. The receptors here all came from a woman aged 70-85 years with acute or convalescent COVID-19.

J is TRBJ1-4 and V is TRBV28; D not certain. Trimming cost V 0 bases and J 6 bases, with 8 bases left between them. CDR1 is MDHEN, CDR2 SYDVKM, per germline. This CDR3 is built from 14 residues. DNA for the CDR3: TGTGCCAGCAGTTTATGGGAGGATGATGAAAAACTGTTTTTT. It codes for CASSLWEDDEKLFF.

CDR3 region: CASTHRDQETQYF. The CDR3 region has the DNA TGTGCCAGCACCCACCGGGACCAAGAGACCCAGTACTTC. This rearrangement joins TRBV19 to TRBJ2-5; D is ambiguous. Per germline, CDR1 LNHDA and CDR2 SQIVND (reference sequence). There are 13 residues in the CDR3. Trimming pared 9 bases from V and 0 bases from J, leaving 11 bases between.

The chain recombines TRBV28 with TRBJ1-5; possibly TRBD1 for D (6 bases). Germline V CDR1 and CDR2: MDHEN, SYDVKM. V lost 6 bases, J lost 0 bases, and 18 bases lay in between. The CDR3 is 17 residues long. As DNA, the CDR3 is TGTGCCAGCAGGAGGAGCCGGACAGCTTATAGCAATCAGCCCCAGCATTTT. Its protein product is CASRRSRTAYSNQPQHF.

The chain joins TRBV11-3 to TRBJ2-1, with 9 nucleotides matching TRBD2. Trimming at V came to 5 bases and at J to 0 bases, leaving 2 bases not matched to a gene. The CDR3 runs to 15 residues. Germline CDR1 is SGHNT and CDR2 is YENEEA. Here the CDR3 reads CASSLAGSSYNEQFF. The CDR3 nucleotides are TGTGCCAGCAGCCTAGCGGGGAGCTCCTACAATGAGCAGTTCTTC.

The chain is built from TRBV5-1 and TRBJ1-2, with TRBD1 matching 8 bases. Germline V CDR1 and CDR2: SGHRS, YFSETQ. This CDR3 is 15 amino acids long. Trimming at V came to 1 base and at J to 8 bases, leaving 10 bases not matched to a gene. Here the CDR3 reads CASSLSPGGVEGYTF. DNA of the CDR3: TGCGCCAGCAGCTTGAGTCCAGGGGGCGTAGAAGGCTACACCTTC. The whole variable domain, filled in from reference TRBV5-1 and TRBJ1-2, reads KAGVTQTPRYLIKTRGQQVTLSCSPISGHRSVSWYQQTPGQGLQFLFEYFSETQRNKGNFPGRFSGRQFSNSRSEMNVSTLELGDSALYLCASSLSPGGVEGYTFGSGTRLTVV.

This sequence joins TRBV4-2 and TRBJ2-5; TRBD2 aligns across 7 bases. J gave up 5 bases and V 3 bases, and 6 bases lay outside the gene matches. CDR3 length: 14 residues. Germline CDR1 LGHNA, CDR2 YNFKEQ. The DNA for the CDR3 is TGTGCCAGCAGCCAGGCGGGGGAGGGTGAGACCCAGTACTTC. As protein: CASSQAGEGETQYF.